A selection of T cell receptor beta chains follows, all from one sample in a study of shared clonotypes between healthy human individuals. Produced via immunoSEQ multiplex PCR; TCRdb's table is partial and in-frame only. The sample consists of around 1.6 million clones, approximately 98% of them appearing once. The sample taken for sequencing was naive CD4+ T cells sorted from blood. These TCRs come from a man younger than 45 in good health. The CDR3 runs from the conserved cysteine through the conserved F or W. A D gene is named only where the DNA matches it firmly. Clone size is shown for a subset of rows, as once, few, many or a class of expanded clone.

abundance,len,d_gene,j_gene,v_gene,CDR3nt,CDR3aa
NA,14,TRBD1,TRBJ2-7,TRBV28,TGTGCCAGCAGTCGGACAGGGCTCGCATGGGAGCAGTACTTC,CASSRTGLAWEQYF
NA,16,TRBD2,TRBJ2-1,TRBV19,TGTGCCAGTAGTATTGTGGCTAGCGGGAGCCACAATGAGCAGTTCTTC,CASSIVASGSHNEQFF
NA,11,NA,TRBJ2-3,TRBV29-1,TGCAGCGTTGATCTCACAGATACGCAGTATTTT,CSVDLTDTQYF
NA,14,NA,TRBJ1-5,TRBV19,TGTGCCAGTAGTGATGGGGGGTATGAGCAGCCCCAGCATTTT,CASSDGGYEQPQHF
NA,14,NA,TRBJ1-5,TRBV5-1,TGCGCCAGCAGCTTGGGGGGTGTCGGTCAGCCCCAGCATTTT,CASSLGGVGQPQHF
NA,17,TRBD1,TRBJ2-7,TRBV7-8,TGTGCCAGCAGCTTAGGGCGTCCGGGACAGGGGAAAGGCGAGCAGTACTTC,CASSLGRPGQGKGEQYF
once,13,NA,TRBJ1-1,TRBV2,TGTGCCAGCAGTGAAGCTGGGAACACTGAAGCTTTCTTT,CASSEAGNTEAFF
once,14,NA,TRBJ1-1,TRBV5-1,TGCGCCAGCAGCTTGGATTCGGGGGACACTGAAGCTTTCTTT,CASSLDSGDTEAFF
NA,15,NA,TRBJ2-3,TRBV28,NA,CASSLLLYSPDTQYF
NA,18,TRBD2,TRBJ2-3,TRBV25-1,TGTGCCAGCAGCACGACTAGCGGGTTTTCTGGGGTCACAGATACGCAGTATTTT,CASSTTSGFSGVTDTQYF
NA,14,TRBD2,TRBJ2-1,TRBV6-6,TGTGCCAGCAGTCACGGACTAGTGGTTAGTGAGCAGTTCTTC,CASSHGLVVSEQFF
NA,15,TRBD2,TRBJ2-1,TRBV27,TGTGCCAGCAGTTTATCGACGGGGGGGGTTTTTCAGCAGTTCTTC,CASSLSTGGVFQQFF
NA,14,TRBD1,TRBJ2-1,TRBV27,TGTGCCAGCAGTTTAATCAGGGGGCATAATGAGCAGTTCTTC,CASSLIRGHNEQFF
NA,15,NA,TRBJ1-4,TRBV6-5,TGTGCCAGCAGTCATGGCCCGGGGCCTAATGAAAAACTGTTTTTT,CASSHGPGPNEKLFF
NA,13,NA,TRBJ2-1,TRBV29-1,TGCAGCGTTGAGGGGACCATATACAATGAGCAGTTCTTC,CSVEGTIYNEQFF
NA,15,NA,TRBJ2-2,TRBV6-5,TGTGCCAGCAGTCCCTTCGACCCGAGGAACGGGGAGCTGTTTTTT,CASSPFDPRNGELFF
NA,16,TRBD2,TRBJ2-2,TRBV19,TGTGCCAGTAGTACGGGACTAGCGGGAGTAGGCGGGGAGCTGTTTTTT,CASSTGLAGVGGELFF
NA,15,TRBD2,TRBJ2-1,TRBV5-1,TGCGCCAGCAGCTTGGGGGCTAGCGGGTACAATGAGCAGTTCTTC,CASSLGASGYNEQFF
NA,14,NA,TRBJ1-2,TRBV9,TGTGCCAGCAGCGTAGATATGGGAAACTATGGCTACACCTTC,CASSVDMGNYGYTF
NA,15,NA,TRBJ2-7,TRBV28,TGTGCCAGCAGTTTGCTCTTGCAGGCAGCCTACGAGCAGTACTTC,CASSLLLQAAYEQYF
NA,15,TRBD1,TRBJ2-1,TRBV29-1,TGCAGCGCTTACGGACAGGGACCCTCCTACAATGAGCAGTTCTTC,CSAYGQGPSYNEQFF
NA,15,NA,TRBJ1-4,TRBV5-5,TGTGCCAGCAGCTTGGATTGGAATACTAATGAAAAACTGTTTTTT,CASSLDWNTNEKLFF
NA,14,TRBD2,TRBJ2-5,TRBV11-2,TGTGCCAGCAGCTCTACTAGCGGCCAAGAGACCCAGTACTTC,CASSSTSGQETQYF
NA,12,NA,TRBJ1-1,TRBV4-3,TGCGCCAGCAGCCAAGCAGGGGCTGAAGCTTTCTTT,CASSQAGAEAFF
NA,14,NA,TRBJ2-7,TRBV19,TGTGCCAGTAGTATAGGTCCGGGGGCCTTAGAGCAGTACTTC,CASSIGPGALEQYF
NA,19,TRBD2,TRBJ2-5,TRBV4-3,TGCGCCAGCAGCCAAAGACTAGCGGGAGGGCCGGGGTACCAAGAGACCCAGTACTTC,CASSQRLAGGPGYQETQYF
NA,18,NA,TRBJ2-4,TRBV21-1,TGTGCCAGCAGCAAAGCTCATACCGCCGGTGATGCCAAAAACATTCAGTACTTC,CASSKAHTAGDAKNIQYF
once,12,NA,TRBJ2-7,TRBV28,TGTGCCAGCAGTTTTATGGCCTACGAGCAGTACTTC,CASSFMAYEQYF
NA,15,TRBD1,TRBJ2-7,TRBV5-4,TGTGCCAGCAGCTTGGCTGGACAGGGGTCGGACGAGCAGTACTTC,CASSLAGQGSDEQYF
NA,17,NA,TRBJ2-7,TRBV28,TGTGCCAGCAGTTCAGCTTGGGCTAAGAAAGGGCCCTACGAGCAGTACTTC,CASSSAWAKKGPYEQYF
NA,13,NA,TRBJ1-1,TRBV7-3,TGTGCCAGCAGCCTCAGGGCTGGGACTGAAGCTTTCTTT,CASSLRAGTEAFF
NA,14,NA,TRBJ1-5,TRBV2,TGTGCCAGCTCCTCGGGCCGGAACAATCAGCCCCAGCATTTT,CASSSGRNNQPQHF
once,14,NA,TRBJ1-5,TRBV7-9,TGTGCCAGCAGCCCTATCGGACCCAATCAGCCCCAGCATTTT,CASSPIGPNQPQHF
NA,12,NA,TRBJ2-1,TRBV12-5,TGTGCTAGTGGTCTACAGGGTGGCGAGCAGTTCTTC,CASGLQGGEQFF
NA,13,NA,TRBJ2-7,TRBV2,TGTGCCACCACCCGGGGGGCCGCCTACGAGCAGTACTTC,CATTRGAAYEQYF
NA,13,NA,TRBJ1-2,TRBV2,TGTGCCAGCGGTAAGGGCGTTGGCTATGGCTACACCTTC,CASGKGVGYGYTF
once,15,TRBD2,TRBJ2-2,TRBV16,TGTGCCAGCAGCCAATTAGCGGGAAACACCGGGGAGCTGTTTTTT,CASSQLAGNTGELFF
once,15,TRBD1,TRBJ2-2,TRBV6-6,TGTGCCAGCAGTGGGACAGGGCTTGTAACCGGGGAGCTGTTTTTT,CASSGTGLVTGELFF
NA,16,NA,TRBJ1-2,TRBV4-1,TGCGCCAGCAGCCAAGATACTGGGGGCGCCAACTATGGCTACACCTTC,CASSQDTGGANYGYTF
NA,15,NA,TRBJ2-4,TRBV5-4,TGTGCCAGCAGCGGGGCCCGGGATTTGAAAAACATTCAGTACTTC,CASSGARDLKNIQYF
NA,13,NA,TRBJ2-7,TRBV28,TGTGCCAGCAGACTGAGCGGGTTCTTCGAGCAGTACTTC,CASRLSGFFEQYF
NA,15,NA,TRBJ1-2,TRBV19,TGTGCCAGTAGTACCAACAGGGTCGGTAACTATGGCTACACCTTC,CASSTNRVGNYGYTF
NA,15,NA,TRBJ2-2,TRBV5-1,TGCGCCAGCAGCTTGGCCCCGGGAAGGACCGGGGAGCTGTTTTTT,CASSLAPGRTGELFF
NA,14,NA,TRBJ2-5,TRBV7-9,TGTGCCAGCAGCTTACGGGAGTACCAAGAGACCCAGTACTTC,CASSLREYQETQYF
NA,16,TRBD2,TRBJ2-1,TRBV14,TGTGCCAGCAGCAAGCGAGACGGTAGCGGGAGGTTTGAGCAGTTCTTC,CASSKRDGSGRFEQFF
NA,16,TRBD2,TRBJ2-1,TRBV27,TGTGCCAGCAGTCCCCTAGGGCGGGAGGGCCGTTATGAGCAGTTCTTC,CASSPLGREGRYEQFF
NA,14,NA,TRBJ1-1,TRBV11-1,TGTGCCAGCAGTCTAGACGGTCTGGGGACTGAAGCTTTCTTT,CASSLDGLGTEAFF
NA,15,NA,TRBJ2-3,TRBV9,TGTGCCAGCAGCGTAGTTCTAGGAGGTACAGATACGCAGTATTTT,CASSVVLGGTDTQYF
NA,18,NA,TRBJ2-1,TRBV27,TGTGCCAGCAGTTTATCTCCCTCTTCAGGGGGGTTTGGGCATGAGCAGTTCTTC,CASSLSPSSGGFGHEQFF
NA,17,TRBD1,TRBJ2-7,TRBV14,TGTGCCAGCAGCCAAGATCCCACCCCGGGACAGGGGGGCGAGCAGTACTTC,CASSQDPTPGQGGEQYF
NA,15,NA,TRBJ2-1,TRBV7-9,TGTGCCAGCAGCTTGGTGTCCGGGGCGGGCAATGAGCAGTTCTTC,CASSLVSGAGNEQFF
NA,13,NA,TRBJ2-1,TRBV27,TGTGCCAGCAGTTTAAAAGGGGATGTTGAGCAGTTCTTC,CASSLKGDVEQFF
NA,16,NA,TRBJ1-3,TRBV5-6,TGTGCCAGCAGCTTGCAGGGAAGTTCTTTAAGGAACACCATATATTTT,CASSLQGSSLRNTIYF
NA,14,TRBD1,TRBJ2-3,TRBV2,TGTGCCAGCAGTTGGACAGGAGTAACAGATACGCAGTATTTT,CASSWTGVTDTQYF
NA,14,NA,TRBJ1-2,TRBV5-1,TGCGCCAGCAGCTTGGAGAACGGTCCTAGTGGCTACACCTTC,CASSLENGPSGYTF
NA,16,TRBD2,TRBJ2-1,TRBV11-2,TGTGCCAGCAGCTCGGTACGGGAGGGCAAATTGGATGAGCAGTTCTTC,CASSSVREGKLDEQFF
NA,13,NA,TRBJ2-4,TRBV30,TGTGCCTGGGACAGGGACGGAGGGGACATTCAGTACTTC,CAWDRDGGDIQYF
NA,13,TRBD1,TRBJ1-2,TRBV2,TGTGCCAGCAACGACAGGGGGTCGTATGGCTACACCTTC,CASNDRGSYGYTF
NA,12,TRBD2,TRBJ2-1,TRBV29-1,TGCAGCGTAGGACTAGCGGGAAATGAGCAGTTCTTC,CSVGLAGNEQFF